This T cell receptor (beta chain) was identified during a study of cytomegalovirus exposure and HLA in healthy donors. Across the whole study: As released early, the data held approximately 80 million unique TCRs from HLA-typed donors.

Amplification used 60 Vbeta primers and 13 Jbeta primers. Repertoires were generated with immunoSEQ multiplex PCR, while TCRdb's copy carries only in-frame clones and drops some. The repertoire holds some 130,000 clones, with around four fifths as singletons. Input material: PBMCs. The receptor was derived from a male donor in good health and CMV-seropositive.

The CDR3 loop reads CASSPPRTGAFF. As DNA, the CDR3 is TGTGCCAGCAGCCCCCCGAGGACAGGTGCTTTCTTT. The chain employs TRBV28 and TRBJ1-1; 7 positions agree with TRBD1. The CDR3 contains 12 residues. The germline CDR1 and CDR2 sequences are MDHEN and SYDVKM. V dropped 6 bases and J dropped 11; count of bases not matched to a gene: 9.